Below are 5 T cell receptor beta chains sequenced from a single sample in a study of cytomegalovirus exposure and HLA in healthy donors. Primers included in the PCR were 60 Vbeta and 13 Jbeta primers. The method was immunoSEQ multiplex PCR; TCRdb's version includes in-frame clones alone and lacks a portion of them. The table lists 150,000 to 200,000 clones, approximately 71% of them singletons. The sequenced sample was PBMCs. Receptors originate from a man aged 25 to 45 in good health and CMV-seropositive.

The V gene is TRBV27, the J gene TRBJ1-1, with 11 bases identical to TRBD1. From germline, CDR1 is MNHEY and CDR2 SMNVEV (reference sequence). The CDR3 sequence is 17 residues long. V was clipped by 5 bases and J by 10 bases; unmatched bases: 18. CDR3 in amino acids: CASSPHPGQGAEQAAFF. DNA for the CDR3: TGTGCCAGCAGTCCCCATCCTGGACAGGGGGCTGAGCAGGCAGCTTTCTTT.

This chain connects TRBV9 to TRBJ2-7; TRBD2 matches 7 bases. The germline V gene encodes CDR1 SGDLS and CDR2 YYNGEE. The CDR3 is 16 residues long. V gave up 0 bases and J gave up 2 bases; unmatched junction bases: 8. The CDR3 nucleotides read TGTGCCAGCAGCGTAGCTACGGGGGGACTCGCCTACGAGCAGTACTTC. This encodes CASSVATGGLAYEQYF. Combining the CDR3 with reference TRBV9 and TRBJ2-7 gives the whole variable domain DSGVTQTPKHLITATGQRVTLRCSPRSGDLSVYWYQQSLDQGLQFLIQYYNGEERAKGNILERFSAQQFPDLHSELNLSSLELGDSALYFCASSVATGGLAYEQYFGPGTRLTVT.

This clone was detected a few times. V is TRBV19 and J is TRBJ1-5; 7 bases map to TRBD1. The ends lost 6 bases at V and 7 bases at J; junction bases unmatched: 6. Germline V CDR1 and CDR2: LNHDA, SQIVND (reference sequence). This CDR3 is built from 13 residues. CDR3 sequence: CASSLTGDQPQHF. The CDR3 DNA reads as TGTGCCAGTAGCCTCACAGGGGACCAGCCCCAGCATTTT.

This clone was detected only a few times. J is TRBJ2-3 and V is TRBV6-5; 11 bases map to TRBD2. The CDR3 loop spans 14 amino acids. Per germline, CDR1 MNHEY and CDR2 SVGAGI. V dropped 8 bases and J dropped 4; count of bases not matched to a gene: 5. The CDR3 is CASRLAGLSDTQYF. In DNA form, the CDR3 reads TGTGCCAGCCGACTAGCGGGATTATCAGATACGCAGTATTTT.

This clone turned up a few times. This chain links TRBV2 with TRBJ2-7; tentatively, D is TRBD1 (5 bases). With 3 bases removed from V and 6 bases from J, the gap between germline ends came to 15 bases. Germline CDR1 and CDR2: SNHLY and FYNNEI. The CDR3 covers 14 residues. DNA for the CDR3: TGTGCCAGCAGTGAGAGCTCAGGGTGGGGCGAGCAGTACTTC. This gives the protein CASSESSGWGEQYF.